Below, 14 T cell receptor beta chains from the same sample are listed, as sequenced in a study of beta chain features in type 1 diabetes. Study-level points and caveats: Type 1 diabetes patients had moderately but significantly shorter TCRB CDR3s in all four CD4+ subsets.

Reverse transcription of all isolated RNA meant that expressed TCRB transcripts were sequenced. Some clones are missing from TCRdb's copy, which holds only in-frame ones; the method was immunoSEQ multiplex PCR. The sample holds hundreds of thousands of clones, around an eighth seen once. Antigen specificity for these receptors is unknown. The source material was naive CD4+ T cells from blood. The receptors derive from a man aged 30 to 39 with type 1 diabetes.

In its sample, this clone was seen a few times. The chain employs TRBV14 and TRBJ2-1, with D perhaps matching TRBD1 (6 bases). Germline V gives CDR1 SGHDN, CDR2 FVKESK. V was pared by 2 bases and J by 3 bases, with 11 bases between. This CDR3 is built from 15 residues. CDR3 in DNA: TGTGCCAGCAGCCAAACCGGGACACACTACAATGAGCAGTTCTTC. The encoded protein is CASSQTGTHYNEQFF. The full variable domain, in which reference TRBV14 and TRBJ2-1 provide the parts outside the CDR3, is EAGVTQFPSHSVIEKGQTVTLRCDPISGHDNLYWYRRVMGKEIKFLLHFVKESKQDESGMPNNRFLAERTGGTYSTLKVQPAELEDSGVYFCASSQTGTHYNEQFFGPGTRLTVL.

The rearrangement joins TRBV5-6 to TRBJ1-2, with TRBD1 matching 8 bases. CDR3 length equals 15 residues. Germline V gene lookup returns CDR1 SGHDT and CDR2 YYEEEE. J was trimmed by 2 bases and V by 6 bases; bases with no gene match: 9. The CDR3 loop reads CASTALGTGNYGYTF. The DNA for the CDR3 is TGTGCCAGCACCGCTTTAGGGACAGGAAACTATGGCTACACCTTC.

This clone was counted only a few times. The chain carries TRBV10-3 and TRBJ1-4; 9 bases are a match to TRBD1. CDR3 length equals 16 residues. CDR1 ENHRY and CDR2 SYGVKD come from the germline V gene. V trimming: 8 bases; J trimming: 0 bases; junction bases outside the gene matches: 7. The CDR3 loop is CAISEDRGSTNEKLFF. In DNA form, the CDR3 reads TGTGCCATCTCAGAGGACAGGGGTTCAACTAATGAAAAACTGTTTTTT.

This clone was counted a few times. The rearrangement links TRBV29-1 to TRBJ2-1; 12 bases agree with TRBD1. The CDR3 sequence is 14 residues long. The ends lost 3 bases at V and 8 bases at J; junction bases unmatched: 5. CDR1 is SQVTM and CDR2 is ANQGSEA in the germline V gene. The CDR3 region has the DNA TGCAGCGTTGAGCCCGGGACAGGGGGCGATGAGCAGTTCTTC. Its translation: CSVEPGTGGDEQFF.

This clone was seen only a few times. This chain uses TRBV19 with TRBJ2-1; 8 bases fit TRBD2. Germline-derived CDR1 and CDR2 are LNHDA and SQIVND (reference sequence). Losses at the gene ends were 2 bases for V and 3 bases for J; bases not matched to a gene: 3. The CDR3 consists of 15 residues. The CDR3 here is CASSISLAGYNEQFF. CDR3 coding DNA: TGTGCCAGTAGTATATCGCTAGCGGGCTACAATGAGCAGTTCTTC.

The chain has TRBV30 and TRBJ1-2; the D is unclear. Germline V CDR1 and CDR2: GTSNPN, SVGIG (reference sequence). The CDR3 contains 13 residues. V was trimmed by 4 bases and J by 2 bases, leaving 11 bases between them. CDR3 loop: CAWMRQTNYGYTF. The CDR3 DNA is TGTGCCTGGATGCGACAAACAAACTATGGCTACACCTTC. Together with reference TRBV30 and TRBJ1-2, the CDR3 gives the full variable domain: SQTIHQWPATLVQPVGSPLSLECTVEGTSNPNLYWYRQAAGRGLQLLFYSVGIGQISSEVPQNLSASRPQDRQFILSSKKLLLSDSGFYLCAWMRQTNYGYTFGSGTRLTVV.

Only a few counts were recorded for this clone. The chain carries TRBV2 and TRBJ1-2; D is ambiguous. Trimming cost V 8 bases and J 1 base, with 14 bases left between them. The germline V gene encodes CDR1 SNHLY and CDR2 FYNNEI. The CDR3 covers 14 residues. CDR3 residues: CASSYSRDNYGYTF. DNA of the CDR3: TGTGCCAGCTCCTATTCCCGAGATAACTATGGCTACACCTTC.

The J gene is TRBJ2-5, the V gene TRBV7-6; unclear D gene. The CDR3 consists of 14 residues. Trimming shortened V by 0 bases and J by 5 bases, and 10 bases separated the two germline ends. Germline-derived CDR1 and CDR2 are SGHVS and FNYEAQ. In DNA form, the CDR3 reads TGTGCCAGCAGCTTAGCCGACTTGGAGGAGACCCAGTACTTC. This sequence encodes CASSLADLEETQYF.

This chain connects TRBV7-6 to TRBJ2-3; D possibly corresponds to TRBD2 (6 bases). Germline assignment: CDR1 SGHVS and CDR2 FNYEAQ. Trimming pared 0 bases from V and 0 bases from J, leaving 7 bases between. The CDR3 extends over 15 amino acids. CDR3 protein: CASSLAGGSTDTQYF. The DNA for the CDR3 is TGTGCCAGCAGCTTAGCGGGGGGAAGCACAGATACGCAGTATTTT.

V is TRBV11-3 and J is TRBJ1-1, with D hard to call. Germline values: CDR1 SGHNT, CDR2 YENEEA. The V gene lost 2 bases and the J gene lost 1 base, with 5 bases spanning the gap. The CDR3 runs 13 residues. CDR3 amino acids: CASSLTGNTEAFF. The CDR3 DNA reads as TGTGCCAGCAGCTTAACGGGGAACACTGAAGCTTTCTTT.

About this clone itself: An end of the junction does not agree with germline; a read error may underlie this. The V gene is TRBV7-7, the J gene TRBJ2-6; D unresolved. Germline CDR1 is SSHAT and CDR2 is FNYEAQ (reference sequence). CDR3 length equals 13 residues. As DNA, the CDR3 is TGTGCTAGCAGCCCCGCTGGGGCCAACGTCCTGACTTTC. Protein sequence: CASSPAGANVLTF. Full variable domain (rest looked up from reference TRBV7-7 and TRBJ2-6): GAGVSQSPRYKVTKRGQDVTLRCDPISSHATLYWYQQALGQGPEFLTYFNYEAQPDKSGLPSDRFSAERPEGSISTLTIQRTEQRDSAMYRCASSPAGANVLTFGAGSRLTVL.

The rearrangement uses TRBV28 and TRBJ2-5; 9 nucleotides agree with TRBD2. V lost 7 bases and J lost 1; bases outside the gene matches: 7. This CDR3 is built from 15 residues. Germline lookup yields CDR1 MDHEN and CDR2 SYDVKM. CDR3 coding DNA: TGTGCCAGCACGGCGGGAGGGGGCCCCCAAGAGACCCAGTACTTC. Translation gives CASTAGGGPQETQYF.

This clone was seen a handful of times. V is TRBV7-2 and J is TRBJ1-1; D is undetermined. The CDR3 is 13 residues long. CDR1 and CDR2 from the germline V gene are SGHTA and FQGNSA. Deletions cut 2 bases from V and 5 bases from J, with 9 bases between. This CDR3 is CASSLNWATEAFF. The CDR3 region has the DNA TGTGCCAGCAGCTTAAATTGGGCAACTGAAGCTTTCTTT. The full variable domain, its missing parts supplied by reference TRBV7-2 and TRBJ1-1, is GAGVSQSPSNKVTEKGKDVELRCDPISGHTALYWYRQSLGQGLEFLIYFQGNSAPDKSGLPSDRFSAERTGGSVSTLTIQRTQQEDSAVYLCASSLNWATEAFFGQGTRLTVV.

This clone was seen a handful of times. This rearrangement joins TRBV14 to TRBJ2-3; the D is unclear. The CDR3 has 17 residues. The V end was cut by 0 bases, the J end by 3 bases, with 16 bases between. Germline assignment: CDR1 SGHDN and CDR2 FVKESK. In DNA, the CDR3 is TGTGCCAGCAGCCAAGATTGGTGGTCTAGTTCAACAGATACGCAGTATTTT. Its protein product is CASSQDWWSSSTDTQYF. Full variable domain (outside the CDR3, taken from reference TRBV14 and TRBJ2-3): EAGVTQFPSHSVIEKGQTVTLRCDPISGHDNLYWYRRVMGKEIKFLLHFVKESKQDESGMPNNRFLAERTGGTYSTLKVQPAELEDSGVYFCASSQDWWSSSTDTQYFGPGTRLTVL.